Following are 31 T cell receptor beta chains from one sample sequenced in a study of cytomegalovirus exposure and HLA in healthy donors. With 60 Vbeta and 13 Jbeta primers, the PCR was carried out. The table came from immunoSEQ multiplex PCR; TCRdb's copy has only in-frame clones and leaves some out. The sample's table shows 100,000 to 150,000 clones. Material: PBMCs. The receptors stem from a man younger than 35 in good health and CMV-seronegative.

To note about this clone: The junction does not match germline at one end; this may be a read error. The gene calls are TRBV6-6 and TRBJ1-3, with D possibly matching TRBD1 (5 bases). Looked up from germline, CDR1 is MNHNY and CDR2 is SVGAGI (reference sequence). The CDR3 consists of 9 residues. This CDR3 reads CASGARNGF. CDR3 sequence (DNA): TGTGCCAGCGGGGCAAGGAATGGATTT.

V and J are TRBV5-8 and TRBJ1-6, with 7 bases lining up with TRBD1. Germline trimming cut 2 bases from V and 7 bases from J; bases unmatched to any gene: 6. CDR3 size: 15 residues. The V gene's germline CDR1 is SGHTS and CDR2 YDEGEE. The CDR3 region has the DNA TGTGCCAGCAGCTTTGGGACAGCCAAAAATTCACCCCTCCACTTT. Its protein is CASSFGTAKNSPLHF.

CDR3 region: CASNARTGWNHNQPQHF. The CDR3 nucleotides are TGTGCCAGCAACGCCCGGACAGGGTGGAATCACAATCAGCCCCAGCATTTT. V gene TRBV9 combines with J gene TRBJ1-5, with TRBD1 matching 8 bases. Trimming took 6 bases from V and 3 from J; bases not matched to a gene: 14. The CDR3 is made up of 17 amino acids. The germline V gene has CDR1 SGDLS and CDR2 YYNGEE.

The genes are TRBV28 and TRBJ2-7, with 14 bases that match TRBD2. Losses at the gene ends were 6 bases for V and 3 bases for J; bases not matched to a gene: 7. The germline gives CDR1 MDHEN, CDR2 SYDVKM. The CDR3 consists of 16 residues. The CDR3 DNA sequence: TGTGCCAGCAGACAGACCGGGACTAGCGGGGGCTACGAGCAGTACTTC. Its translation is CASRQTGTSGGYEQYF.

Remarks on this clone: An end of the junction does not agree with germline; a read error may underlie this. This chain uses TRBV7-7 with TRBJ2-3; 10 bases line up with TRBD1. This CDR3 spans 16 amino acids. The germline gives CDR1 SSHAT, CDR2 FNYEAQ (reference sequence). CDR3 sequence: CASSFNSGTGADTQYF. In nucleotides, the CDR3 is TGTGCTAGCAGCTTTAATTCCGGGACAGGGGCCGATACGCAGTATTTT.

This rearrangement joins TRBV7-9 to TRBJ2-2; 12 nucleotides agree with TRBD2. J gave up 0 bases and V 1 base, and 3 bases lay outside the gene matches. CDR3 size: 18 residues. Germline V gives CDR1 SEHNR, CDR2 FQNEAQ (reference sequence). CDR3 nucleotide sequence: TGTGCCAGCAGCTTAGAAGCTAGCGGGGGGGCGAACACCGGGGAGCTGTTTTTT. As protein: CASSLEASGGANTGELFF. Together with reference TRBV7-9 and TRBJ2-2, the CDR3 gives the full variable domain: DTGVSQNPRHKITKRGQNVTFRCDPISEHNRLYWYRQTLGQGPEFLTYFQNEAQLEKSRLLSDRFSAERPKGSFSTLEIQRTEQGDSAMYLCASSLEASGGANTGELFFGEGSRLTVL.

The J gene is TRBJ2-5, the V gene TRBV7-6; 13 bases are a match to TRBD2. Per the germline V gene, CDR1 is SGHVS and CDR2 is FNYEAQ. With V trimmed by 2 bases and J by 4 bases, 16 bases remained unmatched. CDR3 length equals 20 residues. The DNA of the CDR3 is TGTGCCAGCAGCTTACTCCCCGGACTAGCGGGGGCGGGGAGAATAGAGACCCAGTACTTC. Its protein is CASSLLPGLAGAGRIETQYF.

The J gene is TRBJ2-1, the V gene TRBV27; 9 bases line up with TRBD2. Germline trimming cut 3 bases from V and 5 bases from J; bases unmatched to any gene: 8. The germline V gene encodes CDR1 MNHEY and CDR2 SMNVEV (reference sequence). The CDR3 consists of 16 residues. CDR3 DNA: TGTGCCAGCAGTTTTTCCCTAGCGGGGAGTAACAATGAGCAGTTCTTC. Translating gives CASSFSLAGSNNEQFF.

The gene calls are TRBV10-3 and TRBJ1-2; tentative D call: TRBD1 (5 bases). Trimming removed 11 bases from V and 7 bases from J, with 20 bases in between. The CDR3 has 13 residues. CDR1 ENHRY and CDR2 SYGVKD come from the germline V gene. This CDR3 is CAVYGTPEPGYTF. In DNA, the CDR3 is TGTGCCGTCTACGGGACTCCTGAGCCTGGCTACACCTTC.

The chain recombines TRBV28 with TRBJ1-5; 7 nucleotides align to TRBD1. V dropped 5 bases and J dropped 3; count of bases not matched to a gene: 4. Germline V lookup: CDR1 MDHEN, CDR2 SYDVKM. This CDR3 is built from 14 residues. The CDR3 DNA is TGTGCCAGCAGTACGGGACAGAACAATCAGCCCCAGCATTTT. This sequence encodes CASSTGQNNQPQHF.

The chain carries TRBV30 and TRBJ2-3, with 12 nucleotides matching TRBD2. J was trimmed by 3 bases and V by 0 bases; bases with no gene match: 4. The CDR3 is 16 amino acids. Germline V gene sequence: CDR1 GTSNPN, CDR2 SVGIG (reference sequence). CDR3 sequence reads: CAWSVLAGGQTDTQYF. In DNA form, the CDR3 reads TGTGCCTGGAGTGTGCTAGCGGGAGGGCAAACAGATACGCAGTATTTT. The variable domain in full, with the rest retrieved from reference TRBV30 and TRBJ2-3, is SQTIHQWPATLVQPVGSPLSLECTVEGTSNPNLYWYRQAAGRGLQLLFYSVGIGQISSEVPQNLSASRPQDRQFILSSKKLLLSDSGFYLCAWSVLAGGQTDTQYFGPGTRLTVL.

A word on this clone: The identical CDR3 is also encoded by other nucleotide sequences in the sample. The chain has TRBV28 and TRBJ1-1; D possibly corresponds to TRBD1 (6 bases). CDR1 and CDR2 (germline): MDHEN, SYDVKM. This CDR3 spans 13 amino acids. Trimming pared 6 bases from V and 1 base from J, leaving 9 bases between. CDR3 nucleotide sequence: TGTGCCAGCAGCCTGACAGGGAACACTGAAGCTTTCTTT. It encodes CASSLTGNTEAFF.

The J gene is TRBJ2-1, the V gene TRBV5-6, with D possibly matching TRBD2 (6 bases). The CDR3 length is 17 residues. V dropped 4 bases and J dropped 9 bases, with 26 bases sitting between them. Germline V gene data show CDR1 as SGHDT and CDR2 as YYEEEE. DNA of the CDR3: TGTGCCAGCAGCCCGGTGGACGGGAGCATAAAGGCGTCTGAGCAGTTCTTC. This encodes CASSPVDGSIKASEQFF.

Worth noting for this clone: This specimen includes other DNA sequences encoding the same CDR3. The chain uses TRBV2 and TRBJ2-7; 7 bases are a match to TRBD2. With V trimmed by 9 bases and J by 5 bases, 10 bases remained unmatched. The germline gives CDR1 SNHLY, CDR2 FYNNEI. The CDR3 is 13 amino acids. The CDR3 loop is CASSLQGGDEQYF. CDR3 nucleotide sequence: TGTGCCAGTAGCCTCCAGGGAGGGGACGAGCAGTACTTC.

This sequence joins TRBV6-4 and TRBJ2-2; 7 nucleotides match TRBD2. With 2 bases clipped from V and 5 bases from J, the junction kept 2 bases outside the gene matches. Germline lookup yields CDR1 MRHNA and CDR2 SNTAGT. The CDR3 spans 14 residues. CDR3 in amino acids: CASSDGTKTGELFF. CDR3 nucleotides: TGTGCCAGCAGTGACGGGACTAAAACCGGGGAGCTGTTTTTT.

This chain uses TRBV6-5 with TRBJ2-2; D remains ambiguous. Germline V gene sequence: CDR1 MNHEY, CDR2 SVGAGI. CDR3 length: 11 residues. V lost 6 bases and J 7 bases, leaving 6 bases between the germline ends. CDR3 sequence: CASSVGGELFF. The CDR3 nucleotides read TGTGCCAGCAGCGTCGGCGGGGAGCTGTTTTTT.

The CDR3 is CASSVRGGAFDGYTF. CDR3 sequence (DNA): TGTGCCAGCAGTGTCCGGGGGGGGGCGTTTGACGGCTACACCTTC. The chain employs TRBV6-4 and TRBJ1-2, with D possibly TRBD1 on 6 matching bases. Trimming shortened V by 4 bases and J by 8 bases, and 20 bases separated the two germline ends. This CDR3 region has 15 residues. Per the germline V gene, CDR1 is MRHNA and CDR2 is SNTAGT.

The rearrangement joins TRBV7-6 to TRBJ1-5, with 9 bases matching TRBD1. CDR1 is SGHVS and CDR2 is FNYEAQ in the germline V gene. CDR3 length: 14 residues. V dropped 5 bases and J dropped 6; count of bases not matched to a gene: 5. The CDR3 nucleotides are TGTGCCAGCAGCGCCGGGACAGGGAGTCAGCCCCAGCATTTT. This sequence encodes CASSAGTGSQPQHF. Using reference TRBV7-6 and TRBJ1-5 for the parts outside the CDR3, the full variable domain is GAGVSQSPRYKVTKRGQDVALRCDPISGHVSLYWYRQALGQGPEFLTYFNYEAQQDKSGLPNDRFSAERPEGSISTLTIQRTEQRDSAMYRCASSAGTGSQPQHFGDGTRLSIL.

The chain carries TRBV6-5 and TRBJ2-3; perhaps TRBD2 as D (6 bases). The CDR3 covers 14 residues. CDR1 and CDR2 from the germline V gene are MNHEY and SVGAGI. Trimming took 8 bases from V and 0 from J, leaving 12 bases between them. The CDR3 DNA sequence: TGTGCCAGCGGTAGCGGAACTAGCACAGATACGCAGTATTTT. This translates into CASGSGTSTDTQYF.

Concerning this clone: The sample contains more than one DNA sequence encoding this CDR3. The chain recombines TRBV19 with TRBJ1-1; D gene unclear. Deletions cut 6 bases from V and 5 bases from J, with 10 bases between. CDR3 length: 12 residues. CDR1 is LNHDA, CDR2 SQIVND, per germline (reference sequence). The CDR3, as DNA: TGTGCCAGTAGAGTACCGAGGACTGAAGCTTTCTTT. Translation gives CASRVPRTEAFF.

The chain has TRBV7-2 and TRBJ1-2; D ambiguous. Germline CDR1 and CDR2: SGHTA and FQGNSA. V was cut by 3 bases and J by 3 bases, with 14 bases left in between. The CDR3 length is 15 residues. The CDR3 here is CASSLRRVSDYGYTF. DNA of the CDR3: TGTGCCAGCAGCTTGAGGAGGGTCTCGGACTATGGCTACACCTTC.

J is TRBJ1-2 and V is TRBV29-1; 8 bases agree with TRBD1. The CDR3 runs to 13 residues. The V gene's germline CDR1 is SQVTM and CDR2 ANQGSEA. The J segment lost 5 bases and the V segment lost 4 bases, leaving 6 bases of the junction unmatched. In DNA, the CDR3 is TGCAGCGTTGTAAACAGGGGGAGGTATGGCTACACCTTC. Encoded protein: CSVVNRGRYGYTF. The full variable domain, completed using reference TRBV29-1 and TRBJ1-2, is SAVISQKPSRDICQRGTSLTIQCQVDSQVTMMFWYRQQPGQSLTLIATANQGSEATYESGFVIDKFPISRPNLTFSTLTVSNMSPEDSSIYLCSVVNRGRYGYTFGSGTRLTVV.

The rearrangement links TRBV7-9 to TRBJ2-7, with 14 bases lining up with TRBD2. Germline loops: CDR1 SEHNR, CDR2 FQNEAQ (reference sequence). Unmatched junction bases numbered 6, after V lost 5 bases and J lost 3 bases. The CDR3 has 16 residues. The CDR3 coding sequence is TGTGCCAGCAGCCAAGGGACTAGCGGGAGATTCTACGAGCAGTACTTC. It encodes CASSQGTSGRFYEQYF.

This chain joins TRBV28 and TRBJ1-2, with 10 bases matching TRBD1. Germline V CDR1 and CDR2: MDHEN, SYDVKM. The CDR3 has 15 amino acids. Germline trimming cut 7 bases from V and 5 bases from J; bases unmatched to any gene: 10. The CDR3 nucleotides read TGTGCCAGCATCGGTGACAGGGGGCGAGGATATGGCTACACCTTC. It is translated as CASIGDRGRGYGYTF.

The rearrangement joins TRBV6-5 to TRBJ2-3; 13 positions match TRBD2. Germline CDR1 and CDR2: MNHEY and SVGAGI. The length of the CDR3 is 16 residues. Unmatched junction bases numbered 5, after V lost 4 bases and J lost 4 bases. The CDR3 DNA is TGTGCCAGCAGTTTGCGGACTAGCGGGAGCGCAGATACGCAGTATTTT. Translating gives CASSLRTSGSADTQYF.

The chain couples TRBV2 to TRBJ2-7, with 8 positions matching TRBD1. With V trimmed by 7 bases and J by 4 bases, 6 bases remained unmatched. The CDR3 extends over 13 amino acids. From germline, CDR1 is SNHLY and CDR2 FYNNEI. The CDR3 reads CASIGQGLYEQYF. CDR3 DNA sequence: TGTGCCAGCATAGGACAGGGTCTTTACGAGCAGTACTTC.

The V call is TRBV18, the J call TRBJ1-1; 8 bases agree with TRBD1. J was trimmed by 0 bases and V by 3 bases; bases with no gene match: 6. The CDR3 loop spans 16 amino acids. Germline CDR1 is KGHSH and CDR2 is LQKENI. This CDR3 is CASSPGTGHLNTEAFF. For the CDR3, the DNA is TGTGCCAGCTCACCCGGGACAGGACATTTGAACACTGAAGCTTTCTTT.

V and J are TRBV4-1 and TRBJ1-2, with D hard to call. CDR1 and CDR2 (germline): MGHRA, YSYEKL. This CDR3 spans 12 amino acids. Deletions cut 0 bases from V and 7 bases from J, with 6 bases between. CDR3 DNA: TGCGCCAGCAGCCAAGATACTCCTGGCTACACCTTC. Protein sequence: CASSQDTPGYTF.

The chain employs TRBV5-6 and TRBJ1-4; unclear D gene. There are 14 residues in the CDR3. Looked up from germline, CDR1 is SGHDT and CDR2 is YYEEEE. Trimming left V 4 bases short and J 4 bases short, with 11 bases between. CDR3 nucleotides: TGTGCCAGCAGCCCTGAGCGCCATAATGAAAAACTGTTTTTT. This encodes CASSPERHNEKLFF.

The chain recombines TRBV11-1 with TRBJ2-1; 7 nucleotides match TRBD2. CDR3 length: 17 amino acids. J lost 4 bases, V lost 8 bases, and 17 bases had no gene match. Looked up from germline, CDR1 is SGHAT and CDR2 is FQDESV (reference sequence). DNA for the CDR3: TGTGCCAGCCGCCCTCCTGGGGCGGCTAGCGGATACAATGAGCAGTTCTTC. This sequence encodes CASRPPGAASGYNEQFF.

The chain is built from TRBV28 and TRBJ2-7; D possibly corresponds to TRBD2 (6 bases). The ends were cut back, 3 bases at V and 3 bases at J, with 15 bases in the middle. CDR1 is MDHEN and CDR2 is SYDVKM in the germline V gene. CDR3 length equals 15 residues. The CDR3 DNA follows: TGTGCCAGCAGTTTTGGGGGGATCAAGGGCTACGAGCAGTACTTC. Translation gives CASSFGGIKGYEQYF.